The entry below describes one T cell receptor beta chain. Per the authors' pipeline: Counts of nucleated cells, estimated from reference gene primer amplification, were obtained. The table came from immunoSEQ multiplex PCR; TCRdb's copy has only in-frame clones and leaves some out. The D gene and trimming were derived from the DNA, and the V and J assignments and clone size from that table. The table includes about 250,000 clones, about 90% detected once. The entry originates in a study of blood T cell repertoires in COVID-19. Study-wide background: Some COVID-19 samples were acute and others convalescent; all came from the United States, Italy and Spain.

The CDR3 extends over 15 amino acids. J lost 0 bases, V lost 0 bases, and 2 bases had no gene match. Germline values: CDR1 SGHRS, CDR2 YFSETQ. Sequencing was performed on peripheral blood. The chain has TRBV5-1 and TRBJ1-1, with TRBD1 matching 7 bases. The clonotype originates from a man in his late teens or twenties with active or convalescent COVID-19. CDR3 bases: TGCGCCAGCAGCTTGGGACAGGGTCTGAACACTGAAGCTTTCTTT. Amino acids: CASSLGQGLNTEAFF.